Listed below are T cell receptor beta chains from one sample, sequenced in a study of blood T cell repertoires in COVID-19. Sequencing was performed with immunoSEQ multiplex PCR; in TCRdb, only in-frame clones are kept and a portion is missing. The data contain 250,000 or so clones, 86% of them singletons. Sequenced input: peripheral blood. The origin of the receptors is a middle-aged man with active or convalescent COVID-19. The conserved cysteine and the conserved F or W are not part of the CDR3 here. Each record gives: V gene, J gene, CDR3 protein.

>TRBV25-1|TRBJ1-2
ASSGGASYGYT
>TRBV29-1|TRBJ2-1
SVDGGRADNEQF
>TRBV27|TRBJ1-1
ASRPLGGTEAF
>TRBV3-1/TRBV3-2|TRBJ2-4
ASSQESGRGQY
>TRBV11-3|TRBJ1-1
ASSLATKPEAF
>TRBV7-9|TRBJ2-1
ASSLGTDEQF
>TRBV27|TRBJ2-7
ASSRPGQGANEQY
>TRBV10-2|TRBJ1-1
ASIVFQGRLSTEAF
>TRBV18|TRBJ1-2
ASSPQDRSGYT
>TRBV4-2|TRBJ2-2
ASSQDGAASGRTGELF
>TRBV10-3|TRBJ2-7
AISDGELEQY
>TRBV2|TRBJ2-1
ASKGDRMGNEQF
>TRBV4-1|TRBJ2-3
ASSQGGSDTQY
>TRBV29-1|TRBJ2-1
SVDRGATSYNEQF
>TRBV30|TRBJ1-2
ATPRDFYGYT
>TRBV7-9|TRBJ2-2
ASSSLGQGKGNTGELF
>TRBV28|TRBJ2-7
ASRDTYEQY
>TRBV5-4|TRBJ2-3
ASSLEQGRDTQY
>TRBV5-1|TRBJ1-2
ASSPGTDLGYGYT
>TRBV24-1|TRBJ2-3
ATQGEETDTQY
>TRBV7-2|TRBJ1-1
ASSLRSWEAF
>TRBV4-1|TRBJ2-2
ASSPTRVDTGELF
>TRBV9|TRBJ2-7
ASSHTGLPYEQY
>TRBV5-1|TRBJ1-1
ASSPGQGENTEAF
>TRBV2|TRBJ1-4
ASLRDRGHNEKLF
>TRBV12-1|TRBJ1-1
ASSFGQNTEAF
>TRBV5-4|TRBJ2-5
ASSLGQGGGKTQY
>TRBV30|TRBJ1-1
AWSYRVLDTEAF
>TRBV11-1|TRBJ2-7
ASNRAGTAAYEQY
>TRBV13|TRBJ2-4
ASSLGASGGAAKNIQY
>TRBV28|TRBJ2-2
ARGSDTGELF
>TRBV30|TRBJ2-2
AWKQDITGELF
>TRBV28|TRBJ2-1
ASSQWTSGGNEQF
>TRBV2|TRBJ1-1
ASNEGQLNTEAF
>TRBV13|TRBJ1-4
ASSFSVSTNEKLF
>TRBV7-3|TRBJ2-3
ASSLGAGGRADTQY
>TRBV15|TRBJ1-1
ATSNLQGSPNTEAF
>TRBV27|TRBJ2-2
ASSLGHHTGELF
>TRBV2|TRBJ2-7
ASGQAYYEQY
>TRBV6-5|TRBJ2-1
ASSYSARGSYNEQF
>TRBV9|TRBJ2-7
ASSVGSSYEQY
>TRBV4-1|TRBJ1-6
ASSQDPYSPLH
>TRBV5-4|TRBJ2-1
ASSLGGSGNEQF
>TRBV7-9|TRBJ1-2
ASSIGQDFYGYT
>TRBV5-1|TRBJ2-7
ASSLWQGEPQY